These T cell receptor beta chains were read from a single sample in a study of a mutant IDH1 vaccine in newly diagnosed glioma. Profiled with immunoSEQ multiplex PCR; TCRdb holds only in-frame clones, not every one. The table shows tens of thousands of clones, with 80% occurring only once. No antigen is known for these receptors. The sequences come from PBMCs, collected from a glioma patient whose treatment included an IDH1 peptide vaccine. Every receptor here comes from a man aged 50 to 60 with glioma. The CDR3 runs from the conserved cysteine through the conserved F or W.

TRBV4-3,TRBJ2-5,CASSQVGGQETQYF
TRBV27,TRBJ2-7,CASSLEGAGEQYF
TRBV2,TRBJ2-7,CASSPWTSSGYEQYF
TRBV7-2,TRBJ2-5,CASSSGLSWGETQYF
TRBV19,TRBJ2-3,CASSPGGLGPQYF
TRBV6-1,TRBJ2-1,CASSEFHLAGGGDEQFF
TRBV4-1,TRBJ1-2,CASSPGTGDGYTF
TRBV7-2,TRBJ2-7,CASSWDTGEQYF
TRBV7-2,TRBJ1-2,CASSLGREDYGYTF
TRBV7-3,TRBJ2-2,CASSLMDTGELFF
TRBV6-6,TRBJ1-1,CASSYGQGNTEAFF
TRBV9,TRBJ2-5,CASSVEIGAVQETQYF
TRBV5-1,TRBJ2-2,CASKLSTANTGELFF